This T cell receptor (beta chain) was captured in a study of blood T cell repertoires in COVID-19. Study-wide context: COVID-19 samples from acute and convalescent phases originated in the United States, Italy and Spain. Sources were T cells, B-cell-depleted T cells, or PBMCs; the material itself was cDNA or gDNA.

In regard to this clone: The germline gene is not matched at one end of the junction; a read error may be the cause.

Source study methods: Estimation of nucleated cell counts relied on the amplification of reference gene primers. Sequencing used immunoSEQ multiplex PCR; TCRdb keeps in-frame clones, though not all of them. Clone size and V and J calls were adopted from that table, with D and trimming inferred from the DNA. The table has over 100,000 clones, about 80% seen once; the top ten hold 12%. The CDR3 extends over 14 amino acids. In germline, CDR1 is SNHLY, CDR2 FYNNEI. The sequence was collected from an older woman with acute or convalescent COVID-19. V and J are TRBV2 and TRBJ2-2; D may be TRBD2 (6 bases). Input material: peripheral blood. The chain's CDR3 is CVSDGGSLTGELFF. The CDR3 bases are TGCGTGAGTGACGGGGGTAGCCTCACCGGGGAGCTGTTTTTT.